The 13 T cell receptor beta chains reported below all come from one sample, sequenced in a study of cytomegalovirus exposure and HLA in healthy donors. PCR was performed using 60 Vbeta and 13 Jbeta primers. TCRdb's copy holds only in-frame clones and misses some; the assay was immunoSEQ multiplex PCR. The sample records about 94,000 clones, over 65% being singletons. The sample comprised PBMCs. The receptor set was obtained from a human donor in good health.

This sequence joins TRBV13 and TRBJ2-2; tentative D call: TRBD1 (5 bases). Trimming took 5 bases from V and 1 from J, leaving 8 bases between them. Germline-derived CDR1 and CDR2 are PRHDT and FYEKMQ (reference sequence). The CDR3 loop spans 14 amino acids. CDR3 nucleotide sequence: TGTGCCAGCAGCCCCGACAGGAACACCGGGGAGCTGTTTTTT. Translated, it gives CASSPDRNTGELFF.

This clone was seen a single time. CDR3 protein: CSVEVEAATEAFF. CDR3 DNA: TGCAGCGTTGAAGTTGAGGCCGCGACTGAAGCTTTCTTT. V is TRBV29-1 and J is TRBJ1-1; D unclear. Germline lookup yields CDR1 SQVTM and CDR2 ANQGSEA. The CDR3 has 13 residues. The ends were cut back, 1 base at V and 5 bases at J, with 11 bases in the middle.

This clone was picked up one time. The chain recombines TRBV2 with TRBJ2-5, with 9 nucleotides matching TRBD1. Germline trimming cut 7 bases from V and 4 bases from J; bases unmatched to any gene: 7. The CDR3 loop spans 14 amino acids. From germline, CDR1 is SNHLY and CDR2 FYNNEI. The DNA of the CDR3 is TGTGCCAGCAAGACTGGGACAGGGCGAGAGACCCAGTACTTC. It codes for CASKTGTGRETQYF.

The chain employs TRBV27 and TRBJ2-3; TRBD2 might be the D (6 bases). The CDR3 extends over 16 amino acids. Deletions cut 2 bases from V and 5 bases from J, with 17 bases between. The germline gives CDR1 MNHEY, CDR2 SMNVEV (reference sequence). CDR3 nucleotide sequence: TGTGCCAGCAGTTTAAGGGCCGCGGAGGGGAGAGATACGCAGTATTTT. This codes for CASSLRAAEGRDTQYF.

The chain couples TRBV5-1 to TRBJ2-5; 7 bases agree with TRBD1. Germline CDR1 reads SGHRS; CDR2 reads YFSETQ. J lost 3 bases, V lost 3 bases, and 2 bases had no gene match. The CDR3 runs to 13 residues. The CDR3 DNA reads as TGCGCCAGCAGCTCAACAGGGGAAGAGACCCAGTACTTC. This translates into CASSSTGEETQYF.

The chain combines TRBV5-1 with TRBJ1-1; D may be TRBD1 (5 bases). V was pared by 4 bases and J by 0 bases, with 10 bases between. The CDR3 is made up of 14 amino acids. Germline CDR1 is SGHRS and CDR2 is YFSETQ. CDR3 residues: CASSMQGMNTEAFF. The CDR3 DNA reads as TGCGCCAGCAGCATGCAGGGAATGAACACTGAAGCTTTCTTT.

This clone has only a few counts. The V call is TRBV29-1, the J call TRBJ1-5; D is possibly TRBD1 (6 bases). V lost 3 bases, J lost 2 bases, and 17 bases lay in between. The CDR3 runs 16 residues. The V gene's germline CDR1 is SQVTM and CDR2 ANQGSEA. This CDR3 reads CSVEDEGGVGNQPQHF. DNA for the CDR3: TGCAGCGTTGAGGACGAAGGGGGGGTTGGCAATCAGCCCCAGCATTTT.

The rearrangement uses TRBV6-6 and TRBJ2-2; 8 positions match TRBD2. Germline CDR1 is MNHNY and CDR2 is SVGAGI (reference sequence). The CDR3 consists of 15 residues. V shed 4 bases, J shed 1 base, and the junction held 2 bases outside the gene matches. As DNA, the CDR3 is TGTGCCAGCAGTTGGGCGGGGGGGAACACCGGGGAGCTGTTTTTT. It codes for CASSWAGGNTGELFF.

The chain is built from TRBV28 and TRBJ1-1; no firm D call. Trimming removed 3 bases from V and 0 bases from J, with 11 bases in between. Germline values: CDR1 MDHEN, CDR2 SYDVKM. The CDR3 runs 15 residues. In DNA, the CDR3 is TGTGCCAGCAGTTTGGGCAGAAACATGAACACTGAAGCTTTCTTT. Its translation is CASSLGRNMNTEAFF.

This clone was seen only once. In DNA, the CDR3 is TGTGCCAGCAGCTTGGGCGACAGGGTGGTCTATGGCTACACCTTC. Translation gives CASSLGDRVVYGYTF. The rearrangement uses TRBV5-5 and TRBJ1-2; 7 nucleotides match TRBD1. The trim removed 0 bases at V and 4 bases at J, leaving 6 bases unmatched. CDR1 and CDR2 (germline): SGHKS, YYEKEE (reference sequence). CDR3 length: 15 amino acids.

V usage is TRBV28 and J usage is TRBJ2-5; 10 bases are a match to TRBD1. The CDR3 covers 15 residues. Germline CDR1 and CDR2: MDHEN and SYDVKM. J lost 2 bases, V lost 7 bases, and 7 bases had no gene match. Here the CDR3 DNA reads TGTGCCAGCACAGGGGCGGGACAGGGGCAAGAGACCCAGTACTTC. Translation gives CASTGAGQGQETQYF.

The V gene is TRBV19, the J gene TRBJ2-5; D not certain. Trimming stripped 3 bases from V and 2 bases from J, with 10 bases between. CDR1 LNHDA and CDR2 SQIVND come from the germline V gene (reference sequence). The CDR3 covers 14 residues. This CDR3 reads CASSIMRRQETQYF. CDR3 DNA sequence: TGTGCCAGTAGTATCATGAGGCGGCAAGAGACCCAGTACTTC.

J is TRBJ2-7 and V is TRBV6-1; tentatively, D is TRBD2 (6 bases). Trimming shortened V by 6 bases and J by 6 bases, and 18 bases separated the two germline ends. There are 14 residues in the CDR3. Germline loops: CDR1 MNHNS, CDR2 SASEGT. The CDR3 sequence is CASSNAGPFTEQYF. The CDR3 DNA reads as TGTGCCAGCAGCAATGCGGGACCTTTCACCGAGCAGTACTTC.